The 16 T cell receptor beta chains listed next were all sequenced from one sample in a study of PD-1 blockade in classical Hodgkin lymphoma. Sequencing used immunoSEQ multiplex PCR; TCRdb keeps in-frame clones, though not all of them. This sample has approximately 61,000 clones; about 85% occur once, and the top ten carry about 8.1%. The time point: cycle 4 day 1 (C4D1), after about 6 weeks of nivolumab. After autologous stem cell transplantation all patients relapsed, and prior brentuximab vedotin exposure differed between cohorts. The source was peripheral blood mononuclear cells (PBMCs), collected before the fourth cycle of nivolumab. These receptors originate from a human donor with classical Hodgkin lymphoma.

This rearrangement joins TRBV2 to TRBJ2-7; unclear D gene. Looked up from germline, CDR1 is SNHLY and CDR2 is FYNNEI. V was clipped by 6 bases and J by 4 bases, with 16 bases between them. The CDR3 has 14 amino acids. DNA of the CDR3: TGTGCCAGCAGAGCCCGACAACGCGCTTACGAGCAGTACTTC. It is translated as CASRARQRAYEQYF.

This clone was detected only a few times. The chain couples TRBV7-9 to TRBJ1-1, with 7 bases that match TRBD1. The ends lost 3 bases at V and 7 bases at J; junction bases unmatched: 8. Germline CDR1 and CDR2: SEHNR and FQNEAQ (reference sequence). This CDR3 comprises 14 residues. The CDR3 nucleotides read TGTGCCAGCAGCTTTCCGGGACAGACCGTTGAAGCTTTCTTT. It translates to CASSFPGQTVEAFF.

The rearrangement uses TRBV5-1 and TRBJ1-4; TRBD1 agrees at 10 bases. The trim removed 1 base at V and 8 bases at J, leaving 5 bases unmatched. This CDR3 is 15 amino acids long. Germline V gene data show CDR1 as SGHRS and CDR2 as YFSETQ. CDR3 residues: CASSLPGTGEEKLFF. The CDR3 DNA is TGCGCCAGCAGCTTGCCCGGGACAGGGGAGGAAAAACTGTTTTTT.

CDR3 nucleotides: TGTGCCAGCAGCTACAGGACGGGACAGGGCTATGGCTACACCTTC. It yields the protein CASSYRTGQGYGYTF. The chain has TRBV5-5 and TRBJ1-2; 9 bases match TRBD1. Germline trimming cut 3 bases from V and 4 bases from J; bases unmatched to any gene: 7. Germline-derived CDR1 and CDR2 are SGHKS and YYEKEE (reference sequence). The CDR3 consists of 15 residues.

A single count supports this clone. CDR3 in DNA: TGTGCCAGCGGCCCGGCGGGGGGGCCCTACGAGCAGTACTTC. It translates to CASGPAGGPYEQYF. The chain uses TRBV5-6 and TRBJ2-7, with TRBD2 matching 9 bases. V lost 7 bases, J lost 2 bases, and 7 bases stayed unmatched. CDR1 is SGHDT and CDR2 is YYEEEE in the germline V gene. The CDR3 contains 14 residues.

J is TRBJ2-7 and V is TRBV10-3; 9 nucleotides line up with TRBD1. After removal of 8 bases from V and 5 bases from J, the junction contained 7 bases not matched to a gene. The length of the CDR3 is 13 residues. Germline V CDR1 and CDR2: ENHRY, SYGVKD. In DNA, the CDR3 is TGTGCCATCGGGGACAGGGTTCTGAACGAGCAGTACTTC. Translated, it gives CAIGDRVLNEQYF.

The V call is TRBV30, the J call TRBJ2-1, with a weak D call TRBD1 (6 bases). Germline-derived CDR1 and CDR2 are GTSNPN and SVGIG (reference sequence). The CDR3 is 15 amino acids. Trimming removed 7 bases from V and 7 bases from J, with 23 bases in between. The CDR3 nucleotides read TGTGCCTCCCCACCCTCAGGGGAGTTAGGTAATGAGCAGTTCTTC. This sequence encodes CASPPSGELGNEQFF.

Worth noting for this clone: At the DNA level, this CDR3 is encoded by other sequences in the same sample as well. J is TRBJ2-5 and V is TRBV5-1; 10 nucleotides agree with TRBD1. The CDR3 consists of 15 residues. Germline-derived CDR1 and CDR2 are SGHRS and YFSETQ. The V segment lost 0 bases and the J segment 3 bases; nucleotides outside the gene matches: 2. DNA for the CDR3: TGCGCCAGCAGCTTGGCCGGGACAGGGGAAGAGACCCAGTACTTC. Residues: CASSLAGTGEETQYF.

The CDR3 coding sequence is TGCGCCAGCAGCCAGACAGATATGAACTATGGCTACACCTTC. Translated, it gives CASSQTDMNYGYTF. V is TRBV5-1 and J is TRBJ1-2, with a possible D match to TRBD1 (5 bases). The CDR3 length is 14 residues. CDR1 is SGHRS and CDR2 is YFSETQ in the germline V gene. V was clipped by 4 bases and J by 2 bases, with 12 bases between them.

V gene TRBV9 combines with J gene TRBJ1-1; D call uncertain. CDR1 is SGDLS and CDR2 is YYNGEE in the germline V gene. This CDR3 region has 15 residues. V was shortened by 0 bases and J by 0 bases, with 9 bases between the two germline ends. CDR3 sequence: CASSVVTPMNTEAFF. CDR3 sequence (DNA): TGTGCCAGCAGCGTAGTGACTCCGATGAACACTGAAGCTTTCTTT.

V and J are TRBV5-1 and TRBJ1-4; D not resolved. The CDR3 has 14 residues. CDR1 is SGHRS, CDR2 YFSETQ, per germline. V shed 2 bases and J shed 7 bases, with 12 bases lying between them. In DNA form, the CDR3 reads TGCGCCAGCAGCTTCGGGCCACAATCTGAAAAACTGTTTTTT. Translated, it gives CASSFGPQSEKLFF.

This clone came up once. CDR3 bases: TGCGCCAGCAGTCCATTAGACAGCACAGATACGCAGTATTTT. Its protein is CASSPLDSTDTQYF. The chain is built from TRBV5-1 and TRBJ2-3; D is ambiguous. CDR1 and CDR2 from the germline V gene are SGHRS and YFSETQ. Trimming removed 5 bases from V and 0 bases from J, with 10 bases in between. CDR3 length: 14 amino acids.

This clone was seen once. The genes are TRBV15 and TRBJ1-6; D not resolved. The CDR3 is made up of 19 amino acids. The V gene lost 2 bases and the J gene lost 4 bases, with 21 bases spanning the gap. Germline CDR1 is LNHNV and CDR2 is YYDKDF (reference sequence). CDR3 loop: CATSRYSVAEWRYNSPLHF. The CDR3 bases are TGTGCCACCAGCAGATACAGTGTCGCAGAATGGAGATATAATTCACCCCTCCACTTT.

The sample holds one count of this clone. The chain links TRBV6-6 to TRBJ2-7, with 7 bases matching TRBD1. V was clipped by 5 bases and J by 0 bases; unmatched bases: 7. The CDR3 spans 15 residues. CDR1 MNHNY and CDR2 SVGAGI come from the germline V gene (reference sequence). As DNA, the CDR3 is TGTGCCAGCAGTAGGACAGGCTTAAGCTCCTACGAGCAGTACTTC. This gives the protein CASSRTGLSSYEQYF.

This chain uses TRBV19 with TRBJ2-2; perhaps TRBD2 as D (6 bases). This CDR3 is 16 amino acids long. Germline-derived CDR1 and CDR2 are LNHDA and SQIVND (reference sequence). Trimming removed 7 bases at V and 8 bases at J, with 23 bases between. For the CDR3, the DNA is TGTGCCAGTATCCGGGGGTCAGGTCTTAGGACGGGGGAGCTGTTTTTT. Translated, it gives CASIRGSGLRTGELFF.

The chain joins TRBV5-1 to TRBJ1-6, with TRBD1 matching over 7 bases. V shed 1 base and J 10 bases; nucleotides not matched to a gene: 5. This CDR3 contains 14 residues. Germline V CDR1 and CDR2: SGHRS, YFSETQ. The CDR3 protein is CASSLSTGDSPLHF. CDR3 nucleotides: TGCGCCAGCAGCTTGTCCACAGGGGACTCACCCCTCCACTTT. The whole variable domain, filled in from reference TRBV5-1 and TRBJ1-6, reads KAGVTQTPRYLIKTRGQQVTLSCSPISGHRSVSWYQQTPGQGLQFLFEYFSETQRNKGNFPGRFSGRQFSNSRSEMNVSTLELGDSALYLCASSLSTGDSPLHFGNGTRLTVT.